This is a list of T cell receptor beta chains from one sample in a study of shared clonotypes between healthy human individuals. TCRdb keeps only in-frame clones here, not all; method: immunoSEQ multiplex PCR. The sample shows millions of clones, approximately 90% of them seen only once. Sequenced material: naive CD4+ T cells sorted from blood. The receptors were gathered from a man between 18 and 35 years old in good health. Each CDR3 is given with its conserved first and last residue. A D gene is named only where the DNA matches it firmly. Only part of the rows carry a size: once, few, many, or a class if the clone is expanded.

D	size	J	V	DNA	CDR3
.	.	TRBJ2-6	TRBV5-6	TGTGCCAGCAGCGTACGACTGATCTCTGGGGCCAACGTTCTGACTTTC	CASSVRLISGANVLTF
TRBD1	.	TRBJ2-2	TRBV7-2	TGTGCCAGCACTACAGGGGGCGCGAACACCGGGGAGCTGTTTTTT	CASTTGGANTGELFF
.	few	TRBJ1-5	TRBV30	TGTGCCTGGAGTGACACAGATCAGCCCCAGCATTTT	CAWSDTDQPQHF
.	.	TRBJ2-3	TRBV7-9	TGTGCCAGCAGCTTTGGACTTACTAGCACAGATACGCAGTATTTT	CASSFGLTSTDTQYF
.	.	TRBJ1-1	TRBV5-1	TGCGCCAGCAGCTTGGTCACGGGGGACCTGTACACTGAAGCTTTCTTT	CASSLVTGDLYTEAFF
TRBD2	once	TRBJ2-1	TRBV18	TGTGCCAGCTCTACCATGATGGCGGGGGGGTCCACCAATGAGCAGTTCTTC	CASSTMMAGGSTNEQFF
.	once	TRBJ2-7	TRBV11-2	TGTGCCAGCAGCCTAGGACATTCCTACGAGCAGTACTTC	CASSLGHSYEQYF
TRBD1	.	TRBJ1-5	TRBV19	TGTGCCAGTAGTATGGGACAGGGAAGATCTCAGCCCCAGCATTTT	CASSMGQGRSQPQHF
TRBD1	.	TRBJ2-7	TRBV11-2	TGTGCCAGCAGCCCTGGGACAGGAGGGTCCTACGAGCAGTACTTC	CASSPGTGGSYEQYF
.	.	TRBJ2-5	TRBV16	TGTGCCAGCAGCCAATGGGGGAAAGAGACCCAGTACTTC	CASSQWGKETQYF
.	.	TRBJ2-3	TRBV5-1	TGCGCCAGCAGCTCGGGGGCAGGGGGGACCACAGATACGCAGTATTTT	CASSSGAGGTTDTQYF
.	.	TRBJ2-5	TRBV19	TGTGCCAGTAGTATGGAGGGGGCGCGGGAGACCCAGTACTTC	CASSMEGARETQYF
TRBD1	.	TRBJ2-5	TRBV5-6	TGTGCCAGCAGCTTTCGACAGGGTCAGGGTGTCGAGACCCAGTACTTC	CASSFRQGQGVETQYF
.	.	TRBJ2-3	TRBV10-2	TGCGCCAGCAGTGGACATCCCGTGAGGCCAGATACGCAGTATTTT	CASSGHPVRPDTQYF
.	.	TRBJ1-4	TRBV18	TGTGCCAGCTCACCCACAGGGCTGGGGCGGGAAAAACTGTTTTTT	CASSPTGLGREKLFF
.	.	TRBJ2-3	TRBV10-3	TGTGCCATTCGGAAGGGAGATACGCAGTATTTT	CAIRKGDTQYF
.	.	TRBJ1-3	TRBV19	TGTGCCAGTTCTTCGGCTGGGGCCATCTCTGGAAACACCATATATTTT	CASSSAGAISGNTIYF
TRBD1	.	TRBJ2-2	TRBV7-2	TGTGCCAGCAGCTCCCGGGACAGTTACACCGGGGAGCTGTTTTTT	CASSSRDSYTGELFF
TRBD1	.	TRBJ1-2	TRBV11-2	TGTGCCAGCAGCGGACCAAGACAGGGACTCTATGGCTACACCTTC	CASSGPRQGLYGYTF
TRBD2	.	TRBJ2-7	TRBV18	TGTGCCAGCTCAGCTTATGCGGGAGGGGGACTCAACTACGAGCAGTACTTC	CASSAYAGGGLNYEQYF
TRBD1	.	TRBJ1-5	TRBV27	TGTGCCAGCAGTTTAGGTGGACAGGGGGCTGGTCAGCCCCAGCATTTT	CASSLGGQGAGQPQHF
.	.	TRBJ2-1	TRBV6-1	TGTGCCAGCAGTTCATCGACGGGAGTGGGTACAGAGCAGTTCTTC	CASSSSTGVGTEQFF
.	once	TRBJ2-4	TRBV14	TGTGCCAGCAGCCAACTTCCGGGAGCCAAAAACATTCAGTACTTC	CASSQLPGAKNIQYF
TRBD1	.	TRBJ2-7	TRBV7-2	TGTGCCAGCAGCTCCTGGCCGACAGGGAGCGAGCAGTACTTC	CASSSWPTGSEQYF
.	.	TRBJ1-1	TRBV7-9	TGTGCCAGCAGCTTTGCAGAGAACACTGAAGCTTTCTTT	CASSFAENTEAFF
TRBD1	.	TRBJ2-2	TRBV10-2	TGCGCCAGTTGGGACAGGGGGAAGGGGGAGCTGTTTTTT	CASWDRGKGELFF
.	.	TRBJ2-5	TRBV18	TGTGCCAGCTCACCCGAAGGGGAGACCCAGTACTTC	CASSPEGETQYF
TRBD2	once	TRBJ2-1	TRBV10-2	TGCGCCAGTAGCTTAGCGGGGGAGCAGTTCTTC	CASSLAGEQFF
TRBD1	.	TRBJ1-3	TRBV2	TGTGCCAGCAGCGCAGGGACAGCTACTGGAAACACCATATATTTT	CASSAGTATGNTIYF
.	.	TRBJ2-2	TRBV5-1	TGCGCCAGCAGCTCGCAAAGGGACGGGGAGCTGTTTTTT	CASSSQRDGELFF
.	.	TRBJ2-2	TRBV2	TGTGCCAGCAGGGTGAGAATAACCGGGGAGCTGTTTTTT	CASRVRITGELFF
TRBD2	.	TRBJ2-4	TRBV4-1	TGCGCCAGCAGCCTAGGACTAGCGGGGGCGCCGGGTCGGAACATTCAGTACTTC	CASSLGLAGAPGRNIQYF
.	.	TRBJ1-2	TRBV2	TGTGCCAGCAGTGAGGGGAATCAGCCCCCTGGCTACACCTTC	CASSEGNQPPGYTF
.	.	TRBJ2-5	TRBV7-2	TGTGCCAGCAGCTTAGCCGCGGGTAGTGGAGAGACCCAGTACTTC	CASSLAAGSGETQYF
.	.	TRBJ2-3	TRBV18	TGTGCCAGCTCACCACCAATTCCAGATACGCAGTATTTT	CASSPPIPDTQYF
.	.	TRBJ1-3	TRBV6-1	TGTGCCAGTGTAGGTCTAGGGGGGGCCACCATATATTTT	CASVGLGGATIYF
TRBD2	.	TRBJ2-1	TRBV19	TGTGCCAGTAGTATTCGGACTAGCCAAGGCCACAATGAGCAGTTCTTC	CASSIRTSQGHNEQFF
.	.	TRBJ1-1	TRBV18	TGTGCCAGCTCACCTTTCGGGTCGGCTGAAGCTTTCTTT	CASSPFGSAEAFF
TRBD1	.	TRBJ2-7	TRBV5-1	TGCGCCAGCAGCCCCTGGGGACAGGGGCCCTCCTACGAGCAGTACTTC	CASSPWGQGPSYEQYF
TRBD2	.	TRBJ2-3	TRBV5-1	TGCGCCAGCAGCTTGTCCGGGACTAGCGCAACAGATACGCAGTATTTT	CASSLSGTSATDTQYF
.	.	TRBJ1-2	TRBV4-3	TGCGCCAGCAGCCAAGATGGCGGAGGGGACTATGGCTACACCTTC	CASSQDGGGDYGYTF
.	.	TRBJ2-5	TRBV29-1	TGCAGCGTTGTATACATGGGGACACAAGAGACCCAGTACTTC	CSVVYMGTQETQYF
.	.	TRBJ1-2	TRBV18	TGTGCCAGCTCACCACCGGTAGACTATGGCTACACCTTC	CASSPPVDYGYTF
.	few	TRBJ2-7	TRBV5-1	TGCGCCAGCAGCTTGGACAGGGCCTACGAGCAGTACTTC	CASSLDRAYEQYF
TRBD1	.	TRBJ2-6	TRBV7-2	TGTGCCAGCAGCTCTCGGGACAGCCTATCTGGGGCCAACGTCCTGACTTTC	CASSSRDSLSGANVLTF
TRBD2	.	TRBJ2-7	TRBV25-1	TGTGCCAGCAGGGGGGGTGCGGGAGGGAGGTCCGAGCAGTACTTC	CASRGGAGGRSEQYF
TRBD2	.	TRBJ2-3	TRBV7-2	TGTGCCAGCAGCTCCCGCACGGGGACTAGCGTAAGCACAGATACGCAGTATTTT	CASSSRTGTSVSTDTQYF
TRBD1	.	TRBJ2-3	TRBV28	TGTGCCAGCAGTTTAGGCAGGGGGAGCGCAGATACGCAGTATTTT	CASSLGRGSADTQYF
TRBD1	.	TRBJ1-4	TRBV25-1	TGTGCCAGCAGTGATCAGGGGGGCACTAATGAAAAACTGTTTTTT	CASSDQGGTNEKLFF
TRBD2	.	TRBJ2-1	TRBV7-9	TGTGCCAGCAGCTTAGGCGGGAGTAGAGATGAGCAGTTCTTC	CASSLGGSRDEQFF